This TCR beta chain emerged from a study of graft-versus-host responses after intestinal transplantation. For the study at large: Transplantation in recipients was multivisceral, liver-intestinal, or isolated intestinal. For two to four years after anti-thymocyte globulin induction, all recipients took tacrolimus and steroids.

V was clipped by 0 bases and J by 8 bases; unmatched bases: 7. This CDR3 comprises 16 residues. Germline values: CDR1 LNHNV, CDR2 YYDKDF (reference sequence). Produced via immunoSEQ multiplex PCR; TCRdb's table is partial and in-frame only. The table lists tens of thousands of clones, roughly 84% of them singletons. This clone appeared a single time. Its matching antigen is unknown. Study-level findings and limits: Researchers found GvH clones in recipient marrow, and some showed up first in ileum or blood. Some patients had graft-donor T cell macrochimerism, and their allografts showed high graft-versus-host to host-versus-graft clonal ratios.

The chain is built from TRBV15 and TRBJ1-6; 7 bases are shared with TRBD1. This TCR came from a human donor who was the organ donor for an intestinal transplant. Sequencing used unstimulated CD4+ T cells sorted from spleen or lymph node cells, obtained before transplant. Here the CDR3 reads CATSRELTGPDSPLHF. CDR3 DNA sequence: TGTGCCACCAGCAGAGAGTTGACAGGGCCTGATTCACCCCTCCACTTT.